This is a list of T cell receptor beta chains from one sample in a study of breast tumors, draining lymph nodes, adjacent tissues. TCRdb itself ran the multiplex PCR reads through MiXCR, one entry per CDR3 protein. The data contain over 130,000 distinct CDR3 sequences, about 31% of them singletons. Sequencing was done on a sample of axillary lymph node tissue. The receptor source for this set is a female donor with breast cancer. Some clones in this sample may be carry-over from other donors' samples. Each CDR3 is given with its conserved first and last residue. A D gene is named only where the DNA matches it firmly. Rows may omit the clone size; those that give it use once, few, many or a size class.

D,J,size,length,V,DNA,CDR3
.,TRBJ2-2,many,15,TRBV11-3,TGTGCCAGCAGCTTAGGGACTAAGAACACCGGGGAGCTGTTTTTT,CASSLGTKNTGELFF
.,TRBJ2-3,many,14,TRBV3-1,TGTGCCAGCAGCCTACAGGGGGGGTCGAGTACGCAGTATTTT,CASSLQGGSSTQYF
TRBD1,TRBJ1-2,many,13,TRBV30,TGTGCCTGGAGGGAAACAGGGGGAGGAGGCTACACCTTC,CAWRETGGGGYTF
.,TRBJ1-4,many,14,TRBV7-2,TGTGCCAGCAGCTTTCTCGCAACTAATGAAAAACTGTTTTTT,CASSFLATNEKLFF
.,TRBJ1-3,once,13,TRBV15,TGTGCCGCCAGCAGGGAGGGGGGATACACCACATATTTT,CAASREGGYTTYF
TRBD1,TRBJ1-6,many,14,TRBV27,TGTGCCAGCAGTCCGGGACAGATTAATTCACCCCTCCACTTT,CASSPGQINSPLHF
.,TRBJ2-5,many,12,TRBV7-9,TGTGCCAGCAGCTTACTGAGCGAGACCCAGTACTTC,CASSLLSETQYF
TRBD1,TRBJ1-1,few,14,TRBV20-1,TGCAGTGCCTTGGGACAGGGGCTCGACACTGAAGCTTTCTTT,CSALGQGLDTEAFF
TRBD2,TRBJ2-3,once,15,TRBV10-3,TGTGCCATCAGTGAACAGCGGGGGCCCACAGATACGCAGTATTTT,CAISEQRGPTDTQYF
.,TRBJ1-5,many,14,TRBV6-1,TGTGCCAGCAGTGAATGGACAGACTCAGATCCCCAGCATTTT,CASSEWTDSDPQHF
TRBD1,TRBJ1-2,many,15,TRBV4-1,TGCGCCAGCAGCCAAGATTTAGGGACAGTCCGGGGCTACACCTTC,CASSQDLGTVRGYTF
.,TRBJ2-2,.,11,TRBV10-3,TGTGCCATCGGAGAGTCCCCAGAGCTGTTTTTT,CAIGESPELFF
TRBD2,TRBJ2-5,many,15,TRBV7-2,TGTGCCAGCAGCAACCCTAGCGGGGGCCAAGAGACCCAGTACTTC,CASSNPSGGQETQYF
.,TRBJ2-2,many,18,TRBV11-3,TGTGCCAGCAGCCGCGTGGGTTGGACCCCCGAGGGCACCGGGGAGCTGTTTTTT,CASSRVGWTPEGTGELFF
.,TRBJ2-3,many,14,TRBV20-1,TGCAGTGCACCGGGTCCAGGATTCACAGATACGCAGTATTTT,CSAPGPGFTDTQYF
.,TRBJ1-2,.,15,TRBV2,TGTGCCAGCAGTGACCTCGGGACAATTACTTCCGGCTACACCTTC,CASSDLGTITSGYTF
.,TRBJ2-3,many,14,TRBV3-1,TGTGCCAGCAGCCAAAACAGCCGACTGGATACGCAGTATTTT,CASSQNSRLDTQYF
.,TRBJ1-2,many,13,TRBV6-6,TGTGCCAGCAGTTCCTTCGATGGCTATGGCTACACCTTC,CASSSFDGYGYTF
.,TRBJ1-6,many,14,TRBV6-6,TGTGCCAGCAGATACGGACGGTCAAATTCACCCCTCCACTTT,CASRYGRSNSPLHF
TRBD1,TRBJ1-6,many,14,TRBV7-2,TGTGCCAGCAGCTCGAACAGGGGGCGGGAGCCCCTCCACTTT,CASSSNRGREPLHF
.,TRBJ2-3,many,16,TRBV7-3,TGTGCCAGCAGCCGGGGGTATGGAGGTCCCACAGATACGCAGTATTTT,CASSRGYGGPTDTQYF
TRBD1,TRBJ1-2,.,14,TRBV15,TGTGCCACCAGCTTGGGGGGACAGGGGTATGGCTACACCTTC,CATSLGGQGYGYTF
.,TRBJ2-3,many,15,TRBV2,TGTGCCAGCAAAGTGGGCGGGCTTAGCACAGATACGCAGTATTTT,CASKVGGLSTDTQYF
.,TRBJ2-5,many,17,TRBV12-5,TGTGCTAGTGGTTTGGGAACAACAGCAGCGAGTAAAGAGACCCAGTACTTC,CASGLGTTAASKETQYF
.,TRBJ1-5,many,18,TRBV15,TGTGCCACCAGTAAGAGGGGGAGGGTGCAGGGAAGCAATCAGCCCCAGCATTTT,CATSKRGRVQGSNQPQHF
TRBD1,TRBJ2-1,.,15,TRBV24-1,TGTGCCACCAGTGCAAACAGGGGGTCCTACAAATGGGCGGTCTTC,CATSANRGSYKWAVF
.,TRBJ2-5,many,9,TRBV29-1,TGCAGCGTGGGGACGGAGCTTCTCTTC,CSVGTELLF
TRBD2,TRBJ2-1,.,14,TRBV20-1,TGCAGTGCTAGCGGCGGGACTAGCATTGGTGAGCAGTTCTTC,CSASGGTSIGEQFF
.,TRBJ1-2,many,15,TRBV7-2,TGTGCCAGCAGCTCAAAACGTCAGACTCACTATGGCTACCCCTTC,CASSSKRQTHYGYPF
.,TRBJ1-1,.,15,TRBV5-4,TGTGCCAGCAGCTTGGGAGCGTCCGGGGGTCCTGAAGCTCCCTTT,CASSLGASGGPEAPF
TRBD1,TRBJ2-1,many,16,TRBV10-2,TGCGCCAGCAGGGGTAGGACAGGGAGCTCCTACAATGAGCAGTTCTTC,CASRGRTGSSYNEQFF
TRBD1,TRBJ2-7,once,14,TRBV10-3,TGTACCAGCAGTCACGGGACAGCCCTAGGCGAGCAGTACTTC,CTSSHGTALGEQYF
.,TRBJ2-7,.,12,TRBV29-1,TGCAGCGTTCGGGGGACCCTAGGCGAGCAGTACTTC,CSVRGTLGEQYF
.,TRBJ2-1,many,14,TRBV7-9,TGTGCCAGCAGCTTTTCGTCCGCTACCAATGAGCAGTTCTTC,CASSFSSATNEQFF
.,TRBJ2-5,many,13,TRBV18,TGTGCCAGCTCACCACCGGTAGGGGAGACCCAGTACTTC,CASSPPVGETQYF
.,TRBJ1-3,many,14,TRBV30,TGTGCCTGGAGCGCAGGGAGCTCTGGAAACACCATATATTTT,CAWSAGSSGNTIYF
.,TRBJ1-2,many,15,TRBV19,TGTGCCAGTAGTAATTCTAACAGGTACAACTATGGCTACACCTTC,CASSNSNRYNYGYTF
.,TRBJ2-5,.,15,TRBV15,TGTGCCACCAGCAGACCCGCCTCTAGTGGAGAGACCCAGTACTTC,CATSRPASSGETQYF
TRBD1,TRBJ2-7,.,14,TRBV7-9,TGTGCCAGCAGCTTCCGGGACAGGGACTACGAGCAGTACTTC,CASSFRDRDYEQYF
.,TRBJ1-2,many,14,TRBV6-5,TGTGCCAGCAGTCACTCGATAGCCCTGGATGGCTACACCTTC,CASSHSIALDGYTF
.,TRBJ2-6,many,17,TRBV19,TGTGCCAGTAGTCCAGCCGGGACCGTCTCTGGGGCCAACGTCCTGACTTTC,CASSPAGTVSGANVLTF
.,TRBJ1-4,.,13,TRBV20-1,TGCAGTGCTAGTTCCGGTGCTAACGAAACACTGTTTTTT,CSASSGANETLFF
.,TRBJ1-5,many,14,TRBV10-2,TGCGCCAGTAGCCCGGGGCTAAGCAATCAGCCCCAGCATTTT,CASSPGLSNQPQHF
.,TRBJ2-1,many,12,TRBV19,TGTGCCAGTAGTATTTCGGATACTAGTACCTTCTTC,CASSISDTSTFF
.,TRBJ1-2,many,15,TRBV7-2,TGTGCCAGCAGCTCAAGGGTACAGGGCCCGGATGGCTACACCTTC,CASSSRVQGPDGYTF
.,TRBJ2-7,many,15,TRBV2,TGTGCCAGCGGTGAAGGCGCCTTGACCCCCTACGAGCAGTACTTC,CASGEGALTPYEQYF
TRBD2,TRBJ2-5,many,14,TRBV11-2,TGTGCCAGCAGCTTCAGCGGGGCCATAGGGACCCAGTACTTC,CASSFSGAIGTQYF
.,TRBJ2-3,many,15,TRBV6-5,TGTGCCAGCAGTTACTCTAGGGGACCGGAGGATACGCAGTATTTT,CASSYSRGPEDTQYF
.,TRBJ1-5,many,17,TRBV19,TGTGCCAGTAGTATAGCAACCAACAGGGCCCAAAATCAGCCCCAGCATTTT,CASSIATNRAQNQPQHF
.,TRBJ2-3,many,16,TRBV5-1,TGCGCCAGCAGCCTTGATGGGACCTCGCCCACAGATACGCAGTATTTT,CASSLDGTSPTDTQYF
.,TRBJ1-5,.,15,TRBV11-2,TGTGCCAGCAGCTTAGGAGGAGGGACCCATCAGCCCCAGCATTTT,CASSLGGGTHQPQHF
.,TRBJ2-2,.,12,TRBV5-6,TGTGCCAGCAGCTTGGTTGTGGGGGAGCTGTTTTTT,CASSLVVGELFF
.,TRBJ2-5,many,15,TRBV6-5,TGTGCCAGCAGAAAGGGCGTCGGGTTGGAAGAGACCCAGTACTTC,CASRKGVGLEETQYF
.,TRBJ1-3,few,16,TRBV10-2,TGCGCCAGCAGGGGGTCGGACTTCCACTCTGGAAACACCATATATTTT,CASRGSDFHSGNTIYF
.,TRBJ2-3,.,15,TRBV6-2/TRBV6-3,TGTGCCAGCAGTGTCGGGGACTCCTCCACAGATACGCAGTATTTT,CASSVGDSSTDTQYF
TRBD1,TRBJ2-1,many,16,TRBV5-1,TGCGCCAGCAGCTTGTTAGGGACAGGCGTTAACAATGAGCAGTTCTTC,CASSLLGTGVNNEQFF
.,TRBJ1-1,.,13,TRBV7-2,TGTGCCAGCAGCTTAGACATGAACACTGAAGCTTTCTTT,CASSLDMNTEAFF
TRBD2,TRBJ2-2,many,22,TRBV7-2,TGTGCCAGCAGCTCAGGTCGGACAGGACCGGGACTAGCGGGGGGCCGCACCGGGGAGCTGTTTTTT,CASSSGRTGPGLAGGRTGELFF